A single sample is the source of the 10 T cell receptor beta chains below, sequenced in a study of technical replicates of blood from a handful of donors. TCRdb's table, derived via immunoSEQ multiplex PCR, lists solely in-frame clones and lacks some. This sample has under 95,000 clones, with about 95% found just once. Sequenced input: T cells isolated from PBMCs. Receptors originate from a human donor in good health.

The rearrangement links TRBV9 to TRBJ1-4; D possibly corresponds to TRBD1 (5 bases). The V and J ends lost 4 bases and 0 bases respectively, with 13 bases between them. The CDR3 is 16 amino acids. Germline V gene sequence: CDR1 SGDLS, CDR2 YYNGEE. The CDR3 sequence is CASSPWGGATNEKLFF. In nucleotides, the CDR3 is TGTGCCAGCAGCCCTTGGGGGGGGGCAACTAATGAAAAACTGTTTTTT.

This chain uses TRBV19 with TRBJ1-5, with 7 positions matching TRBD1. Germline CDR1 is LNHDA and CDR2 is SQIVND (reference sequence). V lost 4 bases and J lost 2; bases outside the gene matches: 5. The CDR3 has 15 residues. The CDR3 protein is CASSTTGRRNQPQHF. The CDR3 bases are TGTGCCAGTAGTACGACAGGGAGGCGCAATCAGCCCCAGCATTTT.

The table lists this clone with a few counts. The CDR3 DNA reads as TGTGCCAGCAGTTACTCGGGGAGTGATCAGCCCCAGCATTTT. Translating it yields CASSYSGSDQPQHF. This chain joins TRBV6-5 and TRBJ1-5; D not resolved. The ends were cut back, 0 bases at V and 5 bases at J, with 8 bases in the middle. Germline CDR1 reads MNHEY; CDR2 reads SVGAGI. The CDR3 is 14 residues long.

The chain joins TRBV2 to TRBJ2-1; possibly TRBD2 for D (6 bases). The CDR3 extends over 14 amino acids. Trimming stripped 10 bases from V and 6 bases from J, with 19 bases between. CDR1 and CDR2 (germline): SNHLY, FYNNEI. The CDR3 here is CAIPSRRGSNEQFF. The CDR3 coding sequence is TGTGCCATTCCCTCCCGGCGGGGTTCCAATGAGCAGTTCTTC.

J is TRBJ2-7 and V is TRBV5-6; the D is unclear. Trimming removed 1 base from V and 3 bases from J, with 11 bases in between. This CDR3 is built from 14 residues. Per the germline V gene, CDR1 is SGHDT and CDR2 is YYEEEE. The CDR3 DNA reads as TGTGCCAGCAGCTTGTTCATGGCTAGCTACGAGCAGTACTTC. It translates to CASSLFMASYEQYF.

The J gene is TRBJ2-1, the V gene TRBV29-1, with TRBD2 matching over 10 bases. The CDR3 sequence is 15 residues long. Germline trimming cut 5 bases from V and 7 bases from J; bases unmatched to any gene: 11. Germline CDR1 reads SQVTM; CDR2 reads ANQGSEA. Written as DNA, the CDR3 is TGCAGCGTTTTCAGCGGGAGGGAAATTACGAATGAGCAGTTCTTC. The encoded protein is CSVFSGREITNEQFF.

This rearrangement joins TRBV7-2 to TRBJ2-7, with D tentatively TRBD2 (6 bases). Trimming took off 6 bases at V and 1 base at J, with 16 bases between the two ends. The CDR3 spans 15 residues. Looked up from germline, CDR1 is SGHTA and CDR2 is FQGNSA. As DNA, the CDR3 is TGTGCCAGCAGGGGGGGATTTTCCCTTTCCTACGAGCAGTACTTC. Its protein product is CASRGGFSLSYEQYF.

The chain uses TRBV27 and TRBJ2-1; 9 bases are shared with TRBD1. CDR3 length: 14 amino acids. Germline V gene data show CDR1 as MNHEY and CDR2 as SMNVEV (reference sequence). V shed 6 bases and J 7 bases; nucleotides not matched to a gene: 7. CDR3 loop: CASSPYGTGNEQFF. CDR3 sequence (DNA): TGTGCCAGCAGCCCCTATGGGACAGGGAATGAGCAGTTCTTC.

V gene TRBV25-1 combines with J gene TRBJ2-1; perhaps TRBD2 as D (5 bases). Looked up from germline, CDR1 is MGHDK and CDR2 is SYGVNS. The CDR3 consists of 15 residues. The V gene lost 8 bases and the J gene lost 4 bases, with 18 bases spanning the gap. The CDR3 DNA reads TGTGCCAGCTCCCCGGGTGGGAGTGGGTACAATGAGCAGTTCTTC. Its protein is CASSPGGSGYNEQFF.

This clone came up once. The chain has TRBV5-1 and TRBJ2-7, with TRBD2 identical over 15 bases. The germline V gene has CDR1 SGHRS and CDR2 YFSETQ. The CDR3 spans 19 residues. Trimming cost V 0 bases and J 1 base; bases outside gene matches: 8. CDR3: CASSLAAPGLAGGSYEQYF. The CDR3 DNA reads TGCGCCAGCAGCTTGGCCGCGCCGGGACTAGCGGGGGGATCCTACGAGCAGTACTTC.